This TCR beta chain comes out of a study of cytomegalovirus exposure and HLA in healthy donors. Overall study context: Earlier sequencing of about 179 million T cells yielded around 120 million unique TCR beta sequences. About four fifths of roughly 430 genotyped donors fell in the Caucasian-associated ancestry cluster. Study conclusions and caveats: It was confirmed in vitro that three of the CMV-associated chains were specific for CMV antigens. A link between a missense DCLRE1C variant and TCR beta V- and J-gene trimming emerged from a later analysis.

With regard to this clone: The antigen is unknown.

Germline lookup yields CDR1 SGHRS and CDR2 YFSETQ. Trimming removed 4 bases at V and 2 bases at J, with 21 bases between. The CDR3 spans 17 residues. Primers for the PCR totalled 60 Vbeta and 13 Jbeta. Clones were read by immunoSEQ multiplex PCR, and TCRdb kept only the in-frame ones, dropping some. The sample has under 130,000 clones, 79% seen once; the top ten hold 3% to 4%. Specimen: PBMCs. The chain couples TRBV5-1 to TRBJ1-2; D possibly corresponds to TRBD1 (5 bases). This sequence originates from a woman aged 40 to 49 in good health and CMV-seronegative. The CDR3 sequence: CASSPGAGVGVNYGYTF. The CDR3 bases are TGCGCCAGCAGCCCTGGGGCAGGAGTAGGGGTCAACTATGGCTACACCTTC.